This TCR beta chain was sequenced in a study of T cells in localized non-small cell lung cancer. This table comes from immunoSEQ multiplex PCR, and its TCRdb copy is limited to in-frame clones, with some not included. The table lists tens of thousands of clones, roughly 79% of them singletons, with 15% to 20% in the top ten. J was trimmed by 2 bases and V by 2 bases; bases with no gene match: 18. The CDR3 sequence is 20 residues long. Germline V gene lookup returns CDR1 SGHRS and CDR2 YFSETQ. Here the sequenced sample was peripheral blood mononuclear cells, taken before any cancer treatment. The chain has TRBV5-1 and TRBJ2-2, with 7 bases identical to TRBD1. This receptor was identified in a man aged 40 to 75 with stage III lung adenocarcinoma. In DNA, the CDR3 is TGCGCCAGCAGCTTACTATATACAGAAGGGACAGCACTCAACACCGGGGAGCTGTTTTTT. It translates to CASSLLYTEGTALNTGELFF. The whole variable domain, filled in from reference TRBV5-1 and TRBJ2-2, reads KAGVTQTPRYLIKTRGQQVTLSCSPISGHRSVSWYQQTPGQGLQFLFEYFSETQRNKGNFPGRFSGRQFSNSRSEMNVSTLELGDSALYLCASSLLYTEGTALNTGELFFGEGSRLTVL.